This note documents a single TCR beta chain sequence. Antigen: not known. This entry belongs to a study of T-cell reconstitution after alpha-beta-depleted transplantation in children. Study outcomes and limitations: Several hundred rapidly expanded clones from non-depleted graft cells reportedly supplied alpha-beta T cells about two months post-transplant. A year had passed since transplant, and T-cell counts and diversity by then came mostly from newly produced T cells. The origin of high day-60 TCRbeta diversity in some patients lay in surviving recipient T cells and thymic progenitors.

Preparation of the TCRbeta library involved a method that used unique molecular identifiers. In TCRdb, the PCR reads were re-called with MiXCR into one record per CDR3 protein. The top ten hold approximately 0.8% of the sample, which has hundreds of thousands of distinct CDR3 sequences, roughly 13% seen once. CDR3 length equals 15 residues. Trimming removed 1 base at V and 0 bases at J, with 9 bases between. Per germline, CDR1 LNHNV and CDR2 YYDKDF (reference sequence). The rearrangement uses TRBV15 and TRBJ1-1; no clear D gene. This clonotype was sampled from a girl aged 2 to 10 with congenital amegakaryocytic thrombocytopenia, due to receive a stem cell transplant. The sequencing here drew on PBMCs, taken before TCRalphabeta/CD19-depleted stem cell transplant. The CDR3 region is CATSRATSMNTEAFF. The CDR3 DNA is TGTGCCACCAGCAGAGCAACCTCCATGAACACTGAAGCTTTCTTT.